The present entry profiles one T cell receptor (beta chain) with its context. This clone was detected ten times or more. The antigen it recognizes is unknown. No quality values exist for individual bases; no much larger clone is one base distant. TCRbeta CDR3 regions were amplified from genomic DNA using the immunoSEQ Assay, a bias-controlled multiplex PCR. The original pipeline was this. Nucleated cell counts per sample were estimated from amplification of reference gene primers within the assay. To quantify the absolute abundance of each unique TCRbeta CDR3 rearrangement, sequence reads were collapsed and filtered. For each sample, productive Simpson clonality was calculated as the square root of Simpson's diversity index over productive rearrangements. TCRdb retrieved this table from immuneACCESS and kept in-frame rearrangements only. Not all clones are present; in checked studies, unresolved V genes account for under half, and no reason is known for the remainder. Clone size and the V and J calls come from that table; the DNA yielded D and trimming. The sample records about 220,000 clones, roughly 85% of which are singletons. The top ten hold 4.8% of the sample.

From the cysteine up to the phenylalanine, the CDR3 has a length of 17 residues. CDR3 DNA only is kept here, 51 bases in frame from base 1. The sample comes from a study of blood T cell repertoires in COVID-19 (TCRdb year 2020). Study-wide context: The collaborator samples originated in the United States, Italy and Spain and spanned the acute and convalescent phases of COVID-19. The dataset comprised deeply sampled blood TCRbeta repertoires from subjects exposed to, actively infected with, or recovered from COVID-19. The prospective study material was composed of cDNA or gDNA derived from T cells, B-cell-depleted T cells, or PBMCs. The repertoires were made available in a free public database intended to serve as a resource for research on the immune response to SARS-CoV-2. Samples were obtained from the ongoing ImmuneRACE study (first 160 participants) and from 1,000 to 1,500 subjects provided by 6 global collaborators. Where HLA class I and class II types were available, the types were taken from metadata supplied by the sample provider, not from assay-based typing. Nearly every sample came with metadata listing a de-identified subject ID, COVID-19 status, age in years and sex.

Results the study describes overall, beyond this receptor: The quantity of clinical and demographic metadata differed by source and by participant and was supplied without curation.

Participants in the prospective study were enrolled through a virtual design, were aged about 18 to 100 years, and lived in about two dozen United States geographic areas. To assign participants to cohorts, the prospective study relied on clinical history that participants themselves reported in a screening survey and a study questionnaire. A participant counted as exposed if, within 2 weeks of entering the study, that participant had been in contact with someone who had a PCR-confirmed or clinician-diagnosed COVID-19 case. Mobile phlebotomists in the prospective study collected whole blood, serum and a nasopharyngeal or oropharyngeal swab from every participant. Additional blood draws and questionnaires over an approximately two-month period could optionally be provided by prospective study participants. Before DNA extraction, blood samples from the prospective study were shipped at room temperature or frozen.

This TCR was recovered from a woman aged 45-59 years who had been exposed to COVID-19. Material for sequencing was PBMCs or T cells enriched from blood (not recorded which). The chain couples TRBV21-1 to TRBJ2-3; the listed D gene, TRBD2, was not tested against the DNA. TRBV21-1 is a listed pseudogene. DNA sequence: TGTGCCAGCAGCCGCCGCTCGAAGCGGCCTAGCACAGATACGCAGTATTTT. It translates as CASSRRSKRPSTDTQYF.